These 29 T cell receptor beta chains originate from one sample sequenced in a study of T-cell memory formation after mild COVID-19. MiXCR, run by TCRdb on the 5' RACE reads, gives a single entry per CDR3 protein. The data show 250,000 to 350,000 distinct CDR3 sequences, 16% seen once. The specimen was PBMCs or a T cell subset sorted from them (not recorded which). The receptors come from a man between 18 and 29 years old who had mild COVID-19 (a few samples of this study predate the infection). Cell type and time point are not known.

This clonotype was seen a handful of times. CDR3 nucleotides: TGTGCCAGCGCTTCGCCTCCCTTCAATTCACCCCTCCACTTT. Translation gives CASASPPFNSPLHF. V usage is TRBV6-2 or TRBV6-3 and J usage is TRBJ1-6; D not certain. V lost 8 bases to trimming and J lost 7 bases, with 15 bases between them. CDR1 and CDR2 from the germline V gene are MNHEY and SVGEGT. This CDR3 spans 14 amino acids.

This clonotype has more than one count but fewer than ten. The chain recombines TRBV6-2 or TRBV6-3 with TRBJ1-4; a weak D match, TRBD1 (5 bases). V dropped 2 bases and J dropped 0 bases, with 31 bases sitting between them. CDR3 length: 23 residues. CDR1 MNHEY and CDR2 SVGEGT come from the germline V gene. Here the CDR3 reads CASSYIPSIAGTGAIATNEKLFF. Written as DNA, the CDR3 is TGTGCCAGCAGTTACATCCCCTCAATTGCAGGAACCGGGGCAATCGCAACTAATGAAAAACTGTTTTTT.

As for this clonotype: The junction does not match germline at one end; this may be a read error. This chain connects TRBV5-5 to TRBJ1-2, with D possibly being TRBD1 (6 bases). The germline V gene has CDR1 SGHKS and CDR2 YYEKEE (reference sequence). The CDR3 is 12 residues long. The DNA of the CDR3 is TGTGCCAGCAGCCATCTACAGGGCCCGCTCGCCTTC. Its protein product is CASSHLQGPLAF.

This clonotype was counted a few times. The chain carries TRBV6-5 and TRBJ2-7, with D possibly TRBD1 on 6 matching bases. CDR1 and CDR2 (germline): MNHEY, SVGAGI. The CDR3 covers 13 residues. The germline V and J ends were trimmed by 2 bases and 3 bases, with 8 bases remaining between them. Here the CDR3 DNA reads TGTGCCAGCAGTTACGGGACAAACTACGAGCAGTACTTC. Amino acids: CASSYGTNYEQYF.

This clonotype has only one observation. The chain is built from TRBV12-3 or TRBV12-4 and TRBJ2-2; 10 nucleotides align to TRBD1. The CDR3 sequence is 15 residues long. V trimming: 7 bases; J trimming: 6 bases; junction bases outside the gene matches: 8. The CDR3 is CASIPTGTGAGELFF. CDR3 sequence (DNA): TGTGCCAGCATCCCGACCGGGACAGGGGCCGGGGAGCTGTTTTTT.

This clonotype was found a few times. The rearrangement links TRBV11-1 to TRBJ2-2; 8 bases are shared with TRBD1. In germline, CDR1 is SGHAT, CDR2 FQDESV (reference sequence). V lost 4 bases to trimming and J lost 7 bases; unmatched junction nucleotides: 5. The CDR3 length is 14 residues. The CDR3 is CASSSDRGHGELFF. CDR3 bases: TGTGCCAGCAGCTCCGACAGGGGCCACGGGGAGCTGTTTTTT.

This clonotype came up once. The rearrangement links TRBV20-1 to TRBJ2-3, with D maybe TRBD2 (6 bases). The CDR3 runs to 14 residues. CDR1 and CDR2 (germline): DFQATT, SNEGSKA (reference sequence). V lost 0 bases, J lost 1 base, and 8 bases lay in between. The CDR3 DNA reads TGCAGTGCTAGAGATTGGGGGGGCACAGATACGCAGTATTTT. It yields the protein CSARDWGGTDTQYF.

The V gene is TRBV7-8, the J gene TRBJ1-2; tentative D call: TRBD1 (5 bases). Trimming cost V 0 bases and J 4 bases, with 9 bases left between them. Germline V CDR1 and CDR2: SGHVS, FQNEAQ. The length of the CDR3 is 14 residues. The CDR3 here is CASSLAGTGYGYTF. DNA for the CDR3: TGTGCCAGCAGCTTAGCTGGGACGGGCTATGGCTACACCTTC.

This clonotype was detected a few times. The V call is TRBV5-1, the J call TRBJ1-3; D ambiguous. With 4 bases removed from V and 7 bases from J, the gap between germline ends came to 21 bases. The CDR3 is made up of 16 amino acids. The germline V gene encodes CDR1 SGHRS and CDR2 YFSETQ. The CDR3 reads CASSPSLPGMGNTIYF. Here the CDR3 DNA reads TGCGCCAGCAGCCCGTCCCTCCCGGGGATGGGTAACACCATATATTTT.

This chain links TRBV4-1 with TRBJ1-2; D unresolved. The germline V gene encodes CDR1 MGHRA and CDR2 YSYEKL. The CDR3 sequence is 15 residues long. The germline V and J ends were trimmed by 0 bases and 8 bases, with 16 bases remaining between them. The chain's CDR3 is CASSQDPQVKRGYTF. CDR3 coding DNA: TGCGCCAGCAGCCAAGACCCCCAAGTAAAGCGGGGCTACACCTTC.

This clonotype was seen a handful of times. The chain carries TRBV5-1 and TRBJ2-5; D tentatively reads TRBD1 or TRBD2 (5 bases each). In germline, CDR1 is SGHRS, CDR2 YFSETQ. The CDR3 covers 15 residues. V was cut by 4 bases and J by 7 bases, with 20 bases left in between. CDR3 bases: TGCGCCAGCAGCAACCGGGACCAGCTGGGGCGGACCCAGTACTTC. The encoded protein is CASSNRDQLGRTQYF.

V usage is TRBV5-4 and J usage is TRBJ2-5, with TRBD2 identical over 8 bases. Germline lookup yields CDR1 SGHNT and CDR2 YYREEE (reference sequence). This CDR3 is 14 amino acids long. V was clipped by 7 bases and J by 4 bases; unmatched bases: 9. The CDR3 here is CASGDSGGGETQYF. CDR3 coding DNA: TGTGCCAGCGGAGACAGCGGGGGAGGAGAGACCCAGTACTTC.

The sample holds a few counts of this clonotype. The DNA of the CDR3 is TGTGCCAGCTCACCACCGGGGGACAGAAACACCGGGGAGCTGTTTTTT. This encodes CASSPPGDRNTGELFF. This chain uses TRBV18 with TRBJ2-2; the match to TRBD1 covers 7 bases. CDR3 size: 16 residues. Germline trimming cut 0 bases from V and 2 bases from J; bases unmatched to any gene: 3. CDR1 KGHSH and CDR2 LQKENI come from the germline V gene.

In its sample, this clonotype was seen a few times. The gene calls are TRBV12-3 or TRBV12-4 and TRBJ2-7, with D possibly being TRBD1 (5 bases). The CDR3 contains 13 residues. Deletions cut 4 bases from V and 2 bases from J, with 9 bases between. CDR3 DNA sequence: TGTGCCAGCAGTTCTCAGGGAACCTACGAGCAGTACGTC. The encoded protein is CASSSQGTYEQYV.

This clonotype was counted at least ten times. The CDR3 DNA follows: TGCGCCAGCAAGATGACGGATAGGAATTCACCCCTCCACTTT. The encoded protein is CASKMTDRNSPLHF. The V call is TRBV10-2, the J call TRBJ1-6; D call uncertain. V dropped 7 bases and J dropped 7 bases, with 14 bases sitting between them. The CDR3 sequence is 14 residues long. The germline V gene has CDR1 WSHSY and CDR2 SAAADI.

The rearrangement uses TRBV20-1 and TRBJ2-3; 11 positions match TRBD2. Germline-derived CDR1 and CDR2 are DFQATT and SNEGSKA (reference sequence). This CDR3 region has 15 residues. The junction had 6 bases not matched to a gene; V was cut back by 1 base and J by 6 bases. CDR3 region: CSARVTSGGADTQYF. CDR3 bases: TGCAGTGCTAGAGTCACTAGCGGGGGTGCGGATACGCAGTATTTT.

This clonotype was detected a few times. The chain recombines TRBV7-9 with TRBJ2-7, with no clear D. CDR1 and CDR2 (germline): SEHNR, FQNEAQ (reference sequence). CDR3 length: 13 amino acids. V dropped 1 base and J dropped 3 bases, with 7 bases sitting between them. The CDR3 DNA reads TGTGCCAGCAGCTTAGAGGGTTTCTACGAGCAGTACGTC. Protein product: CASSLEGFYEQYV.

The gene calls are TRBV7-9 and TRBJ2-1; D call uncertain. This CDR3 has 15 residues. The V end was cut by 3 bases, the J end by 0 bases, with 9 bases between. Per the germline V gene, CDR1 is SEHNR and CDR2 is FQNEAQ (reference sequence). In DNA, the CDR3 is TGTGCCAGCAGCTTTTTTGTCAGCTCCTACAATGAGCAGTTCTTC. It specifies CASSFFVSSYNEQFF.

The chain links TRBV15 to TRBJ2-7, with D possibly being TRBD2 (5 bases). Trimming stripped 0 bases from V and 6 bases from J, with 12 bases between. CDR1 LNHNV and CDR2 YYDKDF come from the germline V gene (reference sequence). This CDR3 spans 14 amino acids. The CDR3 nucleotides are TGTGCCACCAGCAGAGACGGGGAGACGGGCGAGCAGTACTTC. It translates to CATSRDGETGEQYF. Full variable domain (outside the CDR3, taken from reference TRBV15 and TRBJ2-7): DAMVIQNPRYQVTQFGKPVTLSCSQTLNHNVMYWYQQKSSQAPKLLFHYYDKDFNNEADTPDNFQSRRPNTSFCFLDIRSPGLGDTAMYLCATSRDGETGEQYFGPGTRLTVT.

The chain combines TRBV7-2 with TRBJ1-6; D is possibly TRBD1 (5 bases). The V gene's germline CDR1 is SGHTA and CDR2 FQGNSA. V dropped 5 bases and J dropped 12 bases, with 14 bases sitting between them. CDR3 length: 13 amino acids. CDR3 sequence reads: CASSPGVRRPLHF. CDR3 nucleotides: TGTGCCAGCAGCCCGGGGGTTCGCCGACCCCTCCACTTT.

This clonotype was detected only a few times. V usage is TRBV6-6 and J usage is TRBJ2-1; D is perhaps TRBD1 or TRBD2 (5 bases each). The CDR3 consists of 13 residues. The V end lost 10 bases, the J end lost 8 bases, and 18 bases lay between the germline ends. The V gene's germline CDR1 is MNHNY and CDR2 SVGAGI (reference sequence). The DNA of the CDR3 is TGTGCCATCGGACCACAGGTCGGGGATGAGCAGTTCTTC. Translated: CAIGPQVGDEQFF.

This clonotype occurred a few times. V gene TRBV30 combines with J gene TRBJ1-2; the D gene is possibly TRBD1 (5 bases). CDR3 length: 11 residues. Germline assignment: CDR1 GTSNPN and CDR2 SVGIG (reference sequence). CDR3 nucleotide sequence: TGTGGTGTCGGGGGTTCCTATGGCTACACCTTC. Protein product: CGVGGSYGYTF.

The chain is built from TRBV5-1 and TRBJ1-4; perhaps TRBD1 as D (6 bases). This CDR3 has 15 amino acids. The germline gives CDR1 SGHRS, CDR2 YFSETQ. Trimming took 3 bases from V and 2 from J, leaving 11 bases between them. DNA of the CDR3: TGCGCCAGCAGCTGGGGGCCGACGACTAATGAAAAACTGTTTTTT. Its protein product is CASSWGPTTNEKLFF.

This clonotype has ten or more counts. The rearrangement joins TRBV7-2 to TRBJ2-2; D is uncertain. V lost 1 base and J 3 bases, leaving 0 bases between the germline ends. CDR1 and CDR2 (germline): SGHTA, FQGNSA. The CDR3 contains 12 residues. In DNA, the CDR3 is TGTGCCAGCAGCTTAGACACCGGGGAGCTGTTTTTT. Its protein product is CASSLDTGELFF.

The chain combines TRBV5-1 with TRBJ1-6; 10 bases fit TRBD1. Per germline, CDR1 SGHRS and CDR2 YFSETQ. The CDR3 is 14 amino acids. V lost 4 bases to trimming and J lost 10 bases; unmatched junction nucleotides: 5. The CDR3 region has the DNA TGCGCCAGCAGCCGGGACAGGGGCGGATCACCCCTCCACTTT. Translating it yields CASSRDRGGSPLHF. The variable domain in full, with the rest retrieved from reference TRBV5-1 and TRBJ1-6, is KAGVTQTPRYLIKTRGQQVTLSCSPISGHRSVSWYQQTPGQGLQFLFEYFSETQRNKGNFPGRFSGRQFSNSRSEMNVSTLELGDSALYLCASSRDRGGSPLHFGNGTRLTVT.

This chain uses TRBV9 with TRBJ2-3, with 8 nucleotides matching TRBD2. Germline V gene sequence: CDR1 SGDLS, CDR2 YYNGEE. The CDR3 is made up of 16 amino acids. Germline trimming cut 4 bases from V and 1 base from J; bases unmatched to any gene: 8. CDR3 in amino acids: CASSPQAGVGTDTQYF. CDR3 bases: TGTGCCAGCAGCCCCCAAGCGGGGGTCGGCACAGATACGCAGTATTTT.

This chain connects TRBV14 to TRBJ1-4; tentatively, D is TRBD1 (5 bases). Germline V lookup: CDR1 SGHDN, CDR2 FVKESK. The CDR3 loop spans 13 amino acids. V was pared by 5 bases and J by 4 bases, with 8 bases between. This CDR3 is CASSARGNEKLFF. For the CDR3, the DNA is TGTGCCAGCAGCGCTAGGGGTAATGAAAAACTGTTTTTT.

This clonotype was observed a few times. The rearrangement uses TRBV6-2 or TRBV6-3 and TRBJ2-3, with D possibly TRBD2 on 7 matching bases. Germline CDR1 is MNHEY and CDR2 is SVGEGT. Between the trimmed V and J ends, which lost 2 bases and 4 bases, there was a span of 19 bases. CDR3 length: 17 amino acids. The CDR3 here is CASSYRAGAGVADTQYF. CDR3 nucleotides: TGTGCCAGCAGTTACAGGGCGGGGGCAGGAGTCGCAGATACGCAGTATTTT.

This chain joins TRBV11-2 and TRBJ2-7; 8 bases fit TRBD1. The V gene end was trimmed by 4 bases and the J gene end by 0 bases; junction bases not matched to a gene: 5. This CDR3 has 15 residues. CDR1 is SGHAT and CDR2 is FQNNGV in the germline V gene. CDR3 loop: CASSSRDRSSYEQYF. The DNA of the CDR3 is TGTGCCAGCAGCTCCCGGGACAGGAGCTCCTACGAGCAGTACTTC.